Listed below are T cell receptor beta chains from one sample, sequenced in a study of T cells in Graves' hyperthyroidism and ophthalmopathy. From the multiplex PCR reads, TCRdb called clonotypes with MiXCR, one entry per CDR3 protein. The sample yields around 420,000 distinct CDR3 sequences, roughly 13% seen once. The sample comprised blood. The receptors were gathered from a woman aged 18-35 years with Graves' hyperthyroidism. Each CDR3 is given with its conserved first and last residue. D genes are given only for firm matches. Size tells how often a clone was seen (once, few, many) or the class of an expanded clone, and some rows leave it out.

clone_size j_call v_call d_call cdr3_aa cdr3_nt
many TRBJ2-3 TRBV18 TRBD2 CASSLQTSGSTDTQYF TGTGCCAGCTCACTCCAGACTAGCGGAAGCACAGATACGCAGTATTTT
many TRBJ1-1 TRBV5-1 TRBD1 CASSIGQGLNTEAFF TGCGCCAGCAGCATTGGACAGGGCCTAAACACTGAAGCTTTCTTT
many TRBJ1-5 TRBV12-3/TRBV12-4 NA CASSPPDASYSNQPQHF TGTGCCAGCAGTCCCCCGGACGCCAGTTATAGCAATCAGCCCCAGCATTTT
many TRBJ2-7 TRBV6-1 NA CASKGLFAYEQYF TGTGCCAGCAAGGGACTCTTTGCTTACGAGCAGTACTTC
NA TRBJ1-5 TRBV6-1 NA CASGVDIWDQPQHF TGTGCCAGCGGGGTAGATATCTGGGATCAGCCCCAGCATTTT
few TRBJ1-2 TRBV7-9 NA CASSLPDNAIYGYTF TGTGCCAGCAGCTTGCCGGACAATGCGATCTATGGCTACACCTTC
many TRBJ2-5 TRBV7-2 NA CASSVSLQETQYF TGTGCCAGCAGTGTCTCCTTACAAGAGACCCAGTACTTC
NA TRBJ1-4 TRBV10-3 NA CAISESAARNEKLFF TGTGCCATCAGTGAGTCAGCGGCCCGTAATGAAAAACTGTTTTTT
many TRBJ2-7 TRBV6-1 NA CASRTPYYEQYF TGTGCCAGCAGGACTCCTTACTACGAGCAGTACTTC
NA TRBJ2-1 TRBV20-1 TRBD2 CSGTSAYNEQFF TGCAGTGGGACTAGCGCCTACAATGAGCAGTTCTTC
few TRBJ1-2 TRBV9 TRBD1 CASSAVGQGINYGYTF TGTGCCAGCAGCGCCGTGGGACAGGGGATTAACTATGGCTACACCTTC
few TRBJ2-7 TRBV7-2 TRBD2 CASSRTLAGGPLYEQYF TGTGCCAGCAGCCGTACACTAGCGGGAGGGCCTTTATACGAGCAGTACTTC
NA TRBJ2-6 TRBV12-5 NA CASGRVGANVLTF TGTGCTAGTGGCCGCGTAGGGGCCAACGTCCTGACTTTC
many TRBJ1-6 TRBV5-1 NA CASRIDTYNSPLHF TGCGCCAGCCGCATTGACACCTATAATTCACCCCTCCACTTT
NA TRBJ1-4 TRBV12-3/TRBV12-4 TRBD1 CASSLYPDRGYEKLFF TGTGCCAGCAGTTTATACCCAGACAGGGGTTACGAAAAACTGTTTTTT
many TRBJ2-3 TRBV27 NA CASSSTDGARDTQYF TGTGCCAGCAGTTCAACCGACGGGGCAAGGGATACGCAGTATTTT
many TRBJ2-2 TRBV5-1 NA CASTETLDGELFF TGCGCCAGCACCGAAACCTTGGACGGGGAGCTGTTTTTT
many TRBJ2-5 TRBV10-1 NA CASSESLGGTQYF TGCGCCAGCAGTGAGTCCCTAGGCGGGACCCAGTACTTC
NA TRBJ1-6 TRBV6-1 TRBD1 CASSDRANSPLHF TGTGCCAGCAGCGACAGGGCTAATTCACCCCTCCACTTT
many TRBJ1-1 TRBV11-2 NA CASAPAGIIMTAFF TGTGCCAGCGCCCCGGCAGGGATCATTATGACAGCTTTCTTT
many TRBJ1-1 TRBV6-1 NA CATRGPANTEAFF TGTGCCACCAGAGGTCCGGCCAACACTGAAGCTTTCTTT
NA TRBJ2-2 TRBV9 NA CASSADITGELFF TGTGCCAGCAGCGCTGACATCACCGGGGAGCTGTTTTTT
NA TRBJ2-4 TRBV4-3 NA CASSQDEGRGNIQYF TGCGCCAGCAGCCAAGATGAGGGCAGGGGAAACATTCAGTACTTC
many TRBJ2-7 TRBV5-1 TRBD1 CASSARGPGLREQYF TGCGCCAGCAGCGCCAGGGGGCCAGGTCTACGCGAGCAGTACTTC
many TRBJ2-7 TRBV6-2/TRBV6-3 TRBD1 CASRQVGTGFYEQYF TGTGCCAGCAGACAAGTCGGGACAGGGTTCTACGAGCAGTACTTC
many TRBJ2-1 TRBV11-1 TRBD2 CASRLGVASGSNEQFF TGTGCCAGCAGACTCGGCGTGGCTAGCGGGAGCAATGAGCAGTTCTTC
many TRBJ1-1 TRBV12-3/TRBV12-4 NA CASSTQRFEAFF TGTGCCAGCAGTACGCAACGATTTGAAGCTTTCTTT
many TRBJ2-7 TRBV3-1 NA CASSQDRLSYEQYF TGTGCCAGCAGCCAAGACAGGCTCTCCTACGAGCAGTACTTC
NA TRBJ1-5 TRBV7-9 TRBD1 CASSMTTPGTGFNQPQHF TGTGCCAGCAGCATGACCACCCCCGGGACAGGATTCAATCAGCCCCAGCATTTT
many TRBJ2-3 TRBV2 TRBD2 CASSHDPGLAGFTDTQYF TGTGCCAGCAGCCATGATCCCGGACTAGCGGGATTCACAGATACGCAGTATTTT
many TRBJ2-1 TRBV27 TRBD2 CASSLVSSGRPFSYNEQFF TGTGCCAGCAGTTTAGTGTCTAGCGGGAGACCCTTCTCCTACAATGAGCAGTTCTTC
many TRBJ2-5 TRBV12-3/TRBV12-4 NA CASSLARQKETQYF TGTGCCAGCAGTTTAGCGCGTCAGAAAGAGACCCAGTACTTC
NA TRBJ1-1 TRBV29-1 NA CSVSGGNTEAFF TGCAGCGTTTCGGGAGGGAACACTGAAGCTTTCTTT
many TRBJ2-7 TRBV2 TRBD1 CASSVDRGSYEQYF TGTGCCAGCAGTGTGGACAGGGGTTCCTACGAGCAGTACTTC
few TRBJ1-6 TRBV7-8 TRBD1 CASSSFQGGAENSPLHF TGTGCCAGCAGCTCCTTCCAGGGGGGCGCGGAAAATTCACCCCTCCACTTT
many TRBJ2-4 TRBV20-1 NA CSASDKNIQYF TGCAGTGCTAGTGACAAAAACATTCAGTACTTC
NA TRBJ1-2 TRBV19 TRBD1 CASTFGRDRGIFDYGYTF TGTGCCAGCACCTTTGGGCGGGACAGGGGAATTTTTGACTATGGCTACACCTTC
many TRBJ1-5 TRBV7-8 NA CASSLVSGNQPQHF TGTGCCAGCAGCTTAGTTTCCGGGAATCAGCCCCAGCATTTT
many TRBJ2-2 TRBV30 NA CAWAASAGELFF TGTGCCTGGGCCGCGAGTGCCGGGGAGCTGTTTTTT
few TRBJ1-3 TRBV3-1 NA CASSQFVARFSGNTIYF TGTGCCAGCAGCCAATTCGTGGCAAGGTTCTCTGGAAACACCATATATTTT
many TRBJ1-2 TRBV28 TRBD1 CASSKGIPGTGAEDYGYTF TGTGCCAGCAGTAAAGGGATTCCCGGGACAGGGGCAGAGGACTATGGCTACACCTTC
many TRBJ1-5 TRBV6-1 TRBD1 CASRNRGQPQHF TGTGCCAGCAGAAACAGGGGACAGCCCCAGCATTTT
few TRBJ1-5 TRBV4-1 TRBD1 CASSPDRGDNQPQHF TGCGCCAGCAGCCCGGACAGGGGAGACAATCAGCCCCAGCATTTT
many TRBJ1-1 TRBV13 NA CASSLFRTNTEAFF TGTGCCAGCAGCTTGTTCAGAACGAACACTGAAGCTTTCTTT
few TRBJ1-5 TRBV4-2 NA CASSQGGSGHQPQHF TGTGCCAGCAGCCAAGGAGGATCTGGACATCAGCCCCAGCATTTT
NA TRBJ2-1 TRBV29-1 TRBD1 CSVEDRGRGRLGEQFF TGCAGCGTTGAAGATCGAGGCAGGGGGCGCTTAGGGGAGCAGTTCTTC
many TRBJ1-5 TRBV30 TRBD1 CAWSVQGYQPQHF TGTGCCTGGAGTGTACAGGGGTATCAGCCCCAGCATTTT
many TRBJ2-4 TRBV6-2/TRBV6-3 NA CASSAGGGLVKNIQYF TGTGCCAGCAGTGCAGGGGGAGGGTTAGTCAAAAACATTCAGTACTTC
many TRBJ2-7 TRBV20-1 NA CSALDPSYEQYF TGCAGTGCTCTCGATCCCTCCTACGAGCAGTACTTC
many TRBJ2-1 TRBV25-1 TRBD2 CASSGPLRTRDNEQFF TGTGCCAGCAGTGGACCCCTTCGGACTAGAGACAATGAGCAGTTCTTC
many TRBJ1-1 TRBV28 NA CASSLEQQEAFF TGTGCCAGCAGTTTGGAACAGCAAGAAGCTTTCTTT
many TRBJ2-3 TRBV5-6 NA CASSSDPFSTDTQYF TGTGCCAGCAGCTCCGACCCATTTAGCACAGATACGCAGTATTTT
many TRBJ2-1 TRBV28 NA CASSLEQGGRSDEQFF TGTGCCAGCAGTTTAGAACAGGGAGGGAGGTCCGATGAGCAGTTCTTC
NA TRBJ1-6 TRBV2 TRBD1 CASSNRDSRFNSPLHF TGTGCCAGCAGCAACCGGGACAGCCGATTTAATTCACCCCTCCACTTT